Listed below are T cell receptor beta chains from one sample, sequenced in a study of long-term antiretroviral therapy in people with HIV. Profiling relied on immunoSEQ multiplex PCR, and the TCRdb table lists in-frame clones only, not all of them. Of approximately 35,000 clones listed, approximately 83% were seen once; the top ten hold roughly a tenth. The material sequenced was unsorted PBMCs, taken 2.2 years after starting antiretroviral therapy. These receptors all come from a man younger than 35 with HIV. Both conserved end residues are part of each CDR3. The order of the fields is J gene, D gene, clone size, V gene, CDR3 protein, CDR3 DNA. D genes are given only for firm matches. Not every row has a clone size; where given, it reads once, few, many or a size class.

>TRBJ2-3|NA|NA|TRBV5-1
CASGARARSDTQYF
TGCGCCAGCGGGGCAAGGGCGCGGTCAGATACGCAGTATTTT
>TRBJ1-5|NA|NA|TRBV19
CASSMVGSNQPQHF
TGTGCCAGTAGTATGGTAGGGAGCAATCAGCCCCAGCATTTT
>TRBJ1-3|NA|NA|TRBV7-2
CASSLAGGATGNTIYF
TGTGCCAGCAGCTTAGCCGGGGGAGCAACTGGAAACACCATATATTTT
>TRBJ2-7|NA|once|TRBV6-1
CASSESPELYEQYF
TGTGCCAGCAGTGAATCCCCGGAGCTCTACGAGCAGTACTTC
>TRBJ2-1|TRBD2|NA|TRBV4-3
CASSQERILAGDEQFF
TGCGCCAGCAGCCAAGAAAGGATACTAGCGGGCGATGAGCAGTTCTTC
>TRBJ1-6|NA|NA|TRBV6-1
CASRESRVRDNSPLHF
TGTGCCAGCAGAGAAAGCAGGGTTCGCGACAATTCACCCCTCCACTTT
>TRBJ2-1|NA|once|TRBV11-2
CASSSRDLAYNEQFF
TGTGCCAGCAGCTCCCGGGACCTGGCCTACAATGAGCAGTTCTTC
>TRBJ1-1|TRBD1|NA|TRBV2
CASTTDRTGQAFF
TGTGCCAGCACGACAGATCGGACAGGGCAAGCTTTCTTT
>TRBJ2-1|TRBD2|NA|TRBV7-9
CASSSRTRTSGRASPFF
TGTGCCAGCAGCTCGAGGACCCGGACTAGCGGGAGGGCTAGCCCGTTCTTC
>TRBJ1-4|NA|NA|TRBV5-6
CASSPGSEKLFF
TGTGCCAGCAGTCCGGGATCCGAAAAACTGTTTTTT
>TRBJ2-7|NA|NA|TRBV29-1
CSVEGGPYEQYF
TGCAGCGTTGAAGGGGGGCCCTACGAGCAGTACTTC
>TRBJ2-3|NA|NA|TRBV10-3
CATAQSTDTQYF
TGTGCCACCGCGCAAAGCACAGATACGCAGTATTTT
>TRBJ2-1|NA|NA|TRBV7-6
CASSAENYNEQFF
TGTGCCAGCAGCGCGGAAAATTACAATGAGCAGTTCTTC
>TRBJ2-7|NA|NA|TRBV11-2
CASSFSVYEQYF
TGTGCCAGCAGCTTCTCCGTCTACGAGCAGTACTTC
>TRBJ2-1|NA|few|TRBV7-3
CASSLNHEQFF
TGTGCCAGCAGCTTAAACCATGAGCAGTTCTTC
>TRBJ2-1|NA|NA|TRBV5-1
CASSLGRINEQFF
TGCGCCAGCAGCTTGGGACGGATCAATGAGCAGTTCTTC
>TRBJ2-5|TRBD1|NA|TRBV2
CASSEAGRGRTQYF
TGTGCCAGCAGTGAAGCGGGCAGGGGGCGGACCCAGTACTTC
>TRBJ1-5|NA|NA|TRBV27
CASRAVLSNQPQHF
TGTGCCAGCAGAGCAGTTCTTAGCAATCAGCCCCAGCATTTT
>TRBJ1-1|NA|once|TRBV6-1
CASREGNTEAFF
TGTGCCAGCAGGGAGGGAAACACTGAAGCTTTCTTT
>TRBJ2-7|TRBD1|NA|TRBV29-1
CSVVWDRGSAQYF
TGCAGCGTTGTCTGGGACAGAGGTAGCGCGCAGTACTTC
>TRBJ2-7|NA|NA|TRBV6-5
CASSLDGVSYEQYF
TGTGCCAGCAGTCTGGACGGAGTCTCCTACGAGCAGTACTTC
>TRBJ2-1|TRBD1|NA|TRBV29-1
CSVEGTGKTLQYNEQFF
TGCAGCGTCGAGGGGACAGGTAAAACCCTACAATACAATGAGCAGTTCTTC
>TRBJ2-2|TRBD2|NA|TRBV7-7
CASSLGLAGAAGELFF
TGTGCTAGCAGCCTCGGACTAGCGGGAGCGGCCGGGGAGCTGTTTTTT
>TRBJ2-3|TRBD2|NA|TRBV2
CASSPGLAGSTDTQYF
TGTGCCAGCAGCCCCGGACTAGCGGGGAGCACAGATACGCAGTATTTT
>TRBJ1-2|NA|few|TRBV10-3
CAISDGSGHYGYTF
TGTGCCATCAGCGATGGGTCGGGACACTATGGCTACACCTTC
>TRBJ1-2|NA|NA|TRBV15
CAISAGLYGYTF
TGTGCCATCTCTGCCGGGCTCTATGGCTACACCTTC
>TRBJ2-1|TRBD2|NA|TRBV4-1
CASSSIGEGRVTNEQFF
TGCGCCAGCAGCTCCATCGGGGAGGGGAGGGTCACCAATGAGCAGTTCTTC
>TRBJ2-7|NA|once|TRBV7-9
CASGAHNPAYEQYF
TGTGCCAGCGGGGCGCATAACCCTGCCTACGAGCAGTACTTC
>TRBJ1-1|NA|NA|TRBV27
CASSGQGGTEAFF
TGTGCCAGCAGTGGGCAGGGAGGGACTGAAGCTTTCTTT
>TRBJ1-1|NA|NA|TRBV5-4
CASSLAGFMNTEAFF
TGTGCCAGCAGCTTGGCAGGATTTATGAACACTGAAGCTTTCTTT
>TRBJ2-1|TRBD2|NA|TRBV7-2
CASSRTSGSQYEQFF
TGTGCCAGCAGCCGCACTAGCGGGAGTCAGTATGAGCAGTTCTTC